This passage covers 7 T cell receptor beta chains from one sample sequenced in a study of blood T cell repertoires in COVID-19. Using immunoSEQ multiplex PCR, the repertoire was profiled, and TCRdb retains in-frame clones only, with some absent. This table has about 110,000 clones, 55% to 75% appearing once. Sequencing was done on a sample of peripheral blood. The receptors come from a middle-aged woman with acute or convalescent COVID-19.

This clone was picked up a small number of times. The chain is built from TRBV7-2 and TRBJ1-1; D is perhaps TRBD1 (5 bases). The CDR3 runs to 16 residues. Per the germline V gene, CDR1 is SGHTA and CDR2 is FQGNSA. The V and J ends lost 4 bases and 2 bases respectively, with 17 bases between them. The CDR3 DNA sequence: TGTGCCAGCAGCTATCGGCCAGGGCAGGGCAACACTGAAGCTTTCTTT. Its protein product is CASSYRPGQGNTEAFF.

This clone has only a few counts. The chain is built from TRBV7-2 and TRBJ1-2, with 7 bases identical to TRBD1. This CDR3 region has 16 residues. V lost 5 bases to trimming and J lost 8 bases; unmatched junction nucleotides: 17. Looked up from germline, CDR1 is SGHTA and CDR2 is FQGNSA. DNA for the CDR3: TGTGCCAGCAGCCTCCAATCGACAGGGCTCACTACAGGCTACACCTTC. The encoded protein is CASSLQSTGLTTGYTF.

The chain uses TRBV27 and TRBJ1-1; the D gene is possibly TRBD1 (6 bases). The ends were cut back, 3 bases at V and 7 bases at J, with 15 bases in the middle. The germline gives CDR1 MNHEY, CDR2 SMNVEV (reference sequence). The CDR3 extends over 14 amino acids. The CDR3 sequence: CASSLWQGHDEAFF. The CDR3 bases are TGTGCCAGCAGTTTGTGGCAGGGGCACGATGAAGCTTTCTTT.

The chain's CDR3 is CASSTQGSVAEKLFF. As DNA, the CDR3 is TGTGCCAGCAGCACACAGGGTTCAGTGGCTGAAAAACTGTTTTTT. This chain uses TRBV9 with TRBJ1-4; maybe TRBD1 (6 bases). Germline loops: CDR1 SGDLS, CDR2 YYNGEE. Trimming cost V 4 bases and J 7 bases, with 17 bases left between them. This CDR3 has 15 residues.

V gene TRBV6-5 combines with J gene TRBJ2-3; TRBD2 matches at 7 bases. Germline CDR1 reads MNHEY; CDR2 reads SVGAGI. The CDR3 has 16 amino acids. The ends lost 2 bases at V and 2 bases at J; junction bases unmatched: 7. CDR3 nucleotide sequence: TGTGCCAGCAGTTACCAGCTAGCGGCGACCACAGATACGCAGTATTTT. Translation: CASSYQLAATTDTQYF.

This clone was detected once. The chain is built from TRBV10-3 and TRBJ2-5; 10 bases map to TRBD2. This CDR3 spans 14 amino acids. V lost 2 bases, J lost 3 bases, and 0 bases stayed unmatched. CDR1 is ENHRY, CDR2 SYGVKD, per germline. CDR3 nucleotides: TGTGCCATCAGTGAGGGGACTAGCGAAGAGACCCAGTACTTC. Translated: CAISEGTSEETQYF.

Here the CDR3 DNA reads TGTGCCAGCAAAAATCGGTACAATGAGCAGTTCTTC. Amino acid sequence: CASKNRYNEQFF. The chain recombines TRBV2 with TRBJ2-1; no clear D. V shed 7 bases and J shed 4 bases, with 8 bases lying between them. The CDR3 extends over 12 amino acids. Germline values: CDR1 SNHLY, CDR2 FYNNEI. Filled out from reference TRBV2 and TRBJ2-1, the complete variable domain reads EPEVTQTPSHQVTQMGQEVILRCVPISNHLYFYWYRQILGQKVEFLVSFYNNEISEKSEIFDDQFSVERPDGSNFTLKIRSTKLEDSAMYFCASKNRYNEQFFGPGTRLTVL.